One and the same sample provided the 32 T cell receptor beta chains below, sequenced in a study of beta chain features in type 1 diabetes. cDNA synthesis used the whole RNA isolate, giving expressed TCRB sequences. Libraries were prepared by immunoSEQ multiplex PCR; TCRdb keeps only in-frame clonotypes and omits some of them. The sample consists of fewer than 250,000 clones, about 70% of them appearing once. The material sequenced was naive CD4+ T cells from blood. Receptors originate from a man younger than 45 in good health.

The chain links TRBV7-9 to TRBJ2-5, with D perhaps matching TRBD2 (6 bases). Trimming stripped 0 bases from V and 10 bases from J, with 18 bases between. Germline values: CDR1 SEHNR, CDR2 FQNEAQ (reference sequence). The CDR3 spans 15 residues. The CDR3 here is CASSLALRTTEDQYF. The CDR3 bases are TGTGCCAGCAGCTTAGCGCTGAGGACTACCGAAGACCAGTACTTC.

This chain links TRBV14 with TRBJ1-6; D remains ambiguous. This CDR3 is built from 14 residues. In germline, CDR1 is SGHDN, CDR2 FVKESK. The ends were cut back, 0 bases at V and 11 bases at J, with 11 bases in the middle. CDR3 sequence (DNA): TGTGCCAGCAGCCAAGATTTCAGCGTACCACCCCTCCACTTT. Amino acids: CASSQDFSVPPLHF.

The genes are TRBV2 and TRBJ1-5, with D possibly being TRBD1 (6 bases). The CDR3 extends over 15 amino acids. Germline V gives CDR1 SNHLY, CDR2 FYNNEI. V was cut by 6 bases and J by 2 bases, with 14 bases left in between. CDR3 protein: CASRATGMGNQPQHF. CDR3 nucleotides: TGTGCCAGCAGGGCAACAGGGATGGGCAATCAGCCCCAGCATTTT.

The genes are TRBV4-3 and TRBJ2-4; no firm D call. The CDR3 contains 13 residues. Germline V lookup: CDR1 LGHNA, CDR2 YSLEER. Trimming cost V 4 bases and J 4 bases, with 8 bases left between them. CDR3 DNA: TGCGCCAGCAGCCCCGATCGGAAAAACATTCAGTACTTC. It codes for CASSPDRKNIQYF.

This clone was counted only a few times. The J gene is TRBJ2-5, the V gene TRBV11-2; D is uncertain. The length of the CDR3 is 14 residues. Germline CDR1 reads SGHAT; CDR2 reads FQNNGV. Deletions cut 5 bases from V and 5 bases from J, with 15 bases between. CDR3 protein: CASSPTRTRETQYF. CDR3 in DNA: TGTGCCAGCAGCCCCACCCGTACCCGGGAGACCCAGTACTTC.

This rearrangement joins TRBV5-1 to TRBJ2-7, with a tentative D call TRBD1 (6 bases). The CDR3 loop spans 15 amino acids. Germline V lookup: CDR1 SGHRS, CDR2 YFSETQ. Between the trimmed V and J ends, which lost 4 bases and 0 bases, there was a span of 14 bases. CDR3 nucleotides: TGCGCCAGCAGCCTCGACAGGACCTACTCCTACGAGCAGTACTTC. Translation: CASSLDRTYSYEQYF.

V and J are TRBV11-1 and TRBJ2-3; TRBD2 aligns across 7 bases. CDR1 and CDR2 (germline): SGHAT, FQDESV (reference sequence). CDR3 size: 16 residues. The trim removed 4 bases at V and 0 bases at J, leaving 7 bases unmatched. CDR3 residues: CASSSLSGVSTDTQYF. Here the CDR3 DNA reads TGTGCCAGCAGCTCCCTGAGCGGGGTGAGCACAGATACGCAGTATTTT.

The chain joins TRBV29-1 to TRBJ2-1; D gene ambiguous. Germline-derived CDR1 and CDR2 are SQVTM and ANQGSEA. V lost 7 bases and J 7 bases, leaving 17 bases between the germline ends. This CDR3 has 13 residues. CDR3 in amino acids: CSGITGLSNEQFF. CDR3 DNA sequence: TGCAGCGGAATTACGGGTCTGTCGAATGAGCAGTTCTTC.

This clone has more than one count but fewer than ten. The chain links TRBV5-1 to TRBJ2-7; 9 positions agree with TRBD1. The length of the CDR3 is 13 residues. After removal of 1 base from V and 5 bases from J, the junction contained 1 base not matched to a gene. Germline V gene sequence: CDR1 SGHRS, CDR2 YFSETQ. The CDR3 reads CASSLRTGDEQYF. The CDR3 nucleotides read TGCGCCAGCAGCTTGAGGACAGGGGACGAGCAGTACTTC.

This chain connects TRBV20-1 to TRBJ2-7; D gene uncertain. Trimming pared 3 bases from V and 1 base from J, leaving 4 bases between. The CDR3 covers 11 residues. The germline V gene encodes CDR1 DFQATT and CDR2 SNEGSKA (reference sequence). The CDR3 is CSARGSYEQYF. The CDR3 region has the DNA TGCAGTGCTAGGGGATCCTACGAGCAGTACTTC.

The chain is built from TRBV30 and TRBJ2-4; D perhaps matches TRBD2 (6 bases). CDR3 length: 15 residues. Trimming cost V 7 bases and J 0 bases, with 16 bases left between them. Looked up from germline, CDR1 is GTSNPN and CDR2 is SVGIG (reference sequence). The CDR3 protein is CASRGAGLAKNIQYF. Written as DNA, the CDR3 is TGTGCCTCCCGCGGGGCGGGGCTAGCCAAAAACATTCAGTACTTC.

This rearrangement joins TRBV7-2 to TRBJ2-2; no reliable D call. This CDR3 contains 15 residues. Germline-derived CDR1 and CDR2 are SGHTA and FQGNSA. Trimming stripped 5 bases from V and 1 base from J, with 11 bases between. The CDR3 sequence: CASSPLGQNTGELFF. CDR3 nucleotides: TGTGCCAGCAGCCCATTAGGGCAGAACACCGGGGAGCTGTTTTTT.

The V call is TRBV7-2, the J call TRBJ2-1; TRBD2 agrees at 10 bases. V gave up 4 bases and J gave up 4 bases; unmatched junction bases: 7. The CDR3 length is 16 residues. Germline assignment: CDR1 SGHTA and CDR2 FQGNSA. In DNA form, the CDR3 reads TGTGCCAGCAGCTCGCGGACTAGCGGAGCTTACAATGAGCAGTTCTTC. The encoded protein is CASSSRTSGAYNEQFF.

This sequence joins TRBV14 and TRBJ1-1, with 9 bases that match TRBD1. The CDR3 runs to 15 residues. Trimming removed 5 bases from V and 5 bases from J; junction bases left unmatched: 9. Germline V gene data show CDR1 as SGHDN and CDR2 as FVKESK. The CDR3 is CASSSRGTGSTEAFF. CDR3 bases: TGTGCCAGCAGCTCTCGAGGGACAGGGTCTACTGAAGCTTTCTTT.

The rearrangement uses TRBV7-2 and TRBJ2-7; 7 bases match TRBD1. With V trimmed by 3 bases and J by 4 bases, 3 bases remained unmatched. In germline, CDR1 is SGHTA, CDR2 FQGNSA. The CDR3 extends over 13 amino acids. In DNA, the CDR3 is TGTGCCAGCAGCTTGACAGGGAAATACGAGCAGTACTTC. Amino acids: CASSLTGKYEQYF. Filled out from reference TRBV7-2 and TRBJ2-7, the complete variable domain reads GAGVSQSPSNKVTEKGKDVELRCDPISGHTALYWYRQSLGQGLEFLIYFQGNSAPDKSGLPSDRFSAERTGGSVSTLTIQRTQQEDSAVYLCASSLTGKYEQYFGPGTRLTVT.

V is TRBV25-1 and J is TRBJ1-3; D not resolved. The CDR3 runs to 16 residues. The germline V gene encodes CDR1 MGHDK and CDR2 SYGVNS. V lost 2 bases and J 3 bases, leaving 14 bases between the germline ends. The CDR3 nucleotides are TGTGCCAGCAGTGAACGCTTCGGGTCCTATGGAAACACCATATATTTT. This sequence encodes CASSERFGSYGNTIYF.

J is TRBJ2-1 and V is TRBV29-1; D may be TRBD2 (6 bases). Germline lookup yields CDR1 SQVTM and CDR2 ANQGSEA. Trimming removed 1 base at V and 7 bases at J, with 8 bases between. CDR3 length equals 12 residues. The chain's CDR3 is CSVEGAGNEQFF. The CDR3 DNA is TGCAGCGTTGAAGGGGCGGGGAATGAGCAGTTCTTC.

The table lists this clone with a count of one. The CDR3 loop reads CASTALAGRGEQYF. The DNA for the CDR3 is TGTGCCAGCACCGCCCTAGCGGGACGGGGCGAGCAGTACTTC. The rearrangement joins TRBV2 to TRBJ2-7; TRBD2 matches 9 bases. The CDR3 spans 14 residues. Trimming took 7 bases from V and 6 from J; bases not matched to a gene: 10. Germline V gives CDR1 SNHLY, CDR2 FYNNEI.

The chain couples TRBV7-2 to TRBJ2-2; D is unclear. CDR1 is SGHTA and CDR2 is FQGNSA in the germline V gene. The V end was cut by 1 base, the J end by 6 bases, with 6 bases between. The CDR3 is 13 residues long. The CDR3 region has the DNA TGTGCCAGCAGCTTAGTAAGAGCCGGGGAGCTGTTTTTT. Encoded protein: CASSLVRAGELFF.

The table lists this clone with a few counts. The genes are TRBV5-1 and TRBJ2-7, with TRBD2 identical over 10 bases. Per the germline V gene, CDR1 is SGHRS and CDR2 is YFSETQ. V shed 4 bases and J 0 bases; nucleotides not matched to a gene: 1. The CDR3 is 14 amino acids. CDR3: CASSRTSGSYEQYF. The CDR3 DNA reads as TGCGCCAGCAGCCGGACTAGCGGCTCCTACGAGCAGTACTTC.

This clone was seen a few times. The chain is built from TRBV27 and TRBJ1-1; no reliable D call. V gave up 2 bases and J gave up 1 base, with 11 bases separating them. The CDR3 is made up of 15 amino acids. Germline V gene lookup returns CDR1 MNHEY and CDR2 SMNVEV (reference sequence). The chain's CDR3 is CASSLGTGRNTEAFF. The CDR3 coding sequence is TGTGCCAGCAGTTTAGGCACTGGCCGGAACACTGAAGCTTTCTTT.

In the case of this clone: A junction end diverges from the germline sequence, so it may reflect a read error. The gene calls are TRBV10-3 and TRBJ2-5; no clear D. The CDR3 contains 15 residues. CDR1 is ENHRY and CDR2 is SYGVKD in the germline V gene. CDR3 bases: TGTGCCATCAGGATTTCGGTCCTTAACCAAGAGGCCCAGTACTTC. Translating gives CAIRISVLNQEAQYF.

The chain links TRBV7-2 to TRBJ2-5; 8 positions agree with TRBD1. Germline loops: CDR1 SGHTA, CDR2 FQGNSA. The V segment lost 2 bases and the J segment 3 bases; nucleotides outside the gene matches: 5. This CDR3 has 15 residues. The CDR3 loop reads CASSLLGQVEETQYF. Here the CDR3 DNA reads TGTGCCAGCAGCTTACTGGGACAGGTTGAAGAGACCCAGTACTTC.

The chain has TRBV30 and TRBJ2-7; 9 positions match TRBD1. The trim removed 4 bases at V and 4 bases at J, leaving 5 bases unmatched. CDR1 and CDR2 from the germline V gene are GTSNPN and SVGIG (reference sequence). This CDR3 contains 13 residues. The CDR3 is CAWKPDRGYEQYF. The CDR3 DNA follows: TGTGCCTGGAAACCCGACAGGGGGTACGAGCAGTACTTC.

The chain links TRBV4-3 to TRBJ2-1; maybe TRBD2 (6 bases). This CDR3 is built from 14 residues. Germline V gives CDR1 LGHNA, CDR2 YSLEER. Between the trimmed V and J ends, which lost 5 bases and 0 bases, there was a span of 8 bases. The CDR3, as DNA: TGCGCCAGCAGCGTTAGCGGCTCCTACAATGAGCAGTTCTTC. Amino acids: CASSVSGSYNEQFF.

A few counts support this clone. This chain links TRBV30 with TRBJ2-7; 9 nucleotides align to TRBD2. The CDR3 consists of 13 residues. Looked up from germline, CDR1 is GTSNPN and CDR2 is SVGIG (reference sequence). The V gene end was trimmed by 6 bases and the J gene end by 1 base; junction bases not matched to a gene: 4. This chain's CDR3 is CACQTSGSYEQYF. The CDR3 DNA reads as TGTGCCTGCCAGACTAGCGGTTCCTACGAGCAGTACTTC.

This clone occurred a few times. The chain has TRBV5-1 and TRBJ2-1; 8 nucleotides align to TRBD1. Per germline, CDR1 SGHRS and CDR2 YFSETQ. This CDR3 is 13 amino acids long. Trimming at V came to 4 bases and at J to 8 bases, leaving 5 bases not matched to a gene. CDR3 in DNA: TGCGCCAGCAGCCCTGGACAGGGCGATGAGCAGTTCTTC. Translation gives CASSPGQGDEQFF.

This chain joins TRBV7-2 and TRBJ2-5; 7 positions agree with TRBD2. CDR1 and CDR2 from the germline V gene are SGHTA and FQGNSA. The CDR3 totals 16 residues. The V segment lost 1 base and the J segment 4 bases; nucleotides outside the gene matches: 9. The chain's CDR3 is CASSLVSGAGTETQYF. In nucleotides, the CDR3 is TGTGCCAGCAGCTTAGTTAGTGGAGCGGGGACAGAGACCCAGTACTTC.

The genes are TRBV7-9 and TRBJ2-7; TRBD1 aligns across 9 bases. The CDR3 covers 16 residues. J gave up 1 base and V 4 bases, and 8 bases lay outside the gene matches. Looked up from germline, CDR1 is SEHNR and CDR2 is FQNEAQ (reference sequence). In nucleotides, the CDR3 is TGTGCCAGCAGCTCCGGGGGGACAGGGACTTCCTACGAGCAGTACTTC. Its translation: CASSSGGTGTSYEQYF.

On this clone: Other DNA sequences of this sample code for an identical CDR3. This chain joins TRBV29-1 and TRBJ1-1; D unclear. Between the trimmed V and J ends, which lost 1 base and 2 bases, there was a span of 2 bases. The CDR3 extends over 11 amino acids. Germline CDR1 and CDR2: SQVTM and ANQGSEA. CDR3 in DNA: TGCAGCGTTGAAGGTAACACTGAAGCTTTCTTT. This gives the protein CSVEGNTEAFF.

CDR3 DNA sequence: TGTGCCAGCAGCGGACTAGCGGGCAACACCGGGGAGCTGTTTTTT. Protein product: CASSGLAGNTGELFF. The V and J genes are TRBV9 and TRBJ2-2; the match to TRBD2 covers 10 bases. Germline CDR1 is SGDLS and CDR2 is YYNGEE. The CDR3 is 15 amino acids. J gave up 2 bases and V 3 bases, and 1 base lay outside the gene matches.

The V call is TRBV9, the J call TRBJ2-7; 8 nucleotides match TRBD1. Germline V lookup: CDR1 SGDLS, CDR2 YYNGEE. This CDR3 is 14 amino acids long. The V and J ends lost 4 bases and 3 bases, in that order; junction bases with no gene match: 6. Here the CDR3 reads CASSLTGVGYEQYF. The CDR3 DNA reads as TGTGCCAGCAGCCTGACAGGGGTTGGCTACGAGCAGTACTTC.